The rows below give T cell receptor beta chains drawn from one sample of a study of T-cell reconstitution after alpha-beta-depleted transplantation in children. Each CDR3 protein gets one entry after TCRdb re-called the PCR reads with MiXCR. The sample lists 500,000 to 600,000 distinct CDR3 sequences; about a quarter were seen once. Material: PBMCs, obtained before TCRalphabeta/CD19-depleted stem cell transplant. The receptors shown here come from a boy younger than two with Wiskott-Aldrich syndrome, due to receive a stem cell transplant. The CDR3 runs from the conserved cysteine through the conserved F or W. D genes are given only for firm matches. A row's size may be missing; if present it is once, few, many or a size class.

j_call,cdr3_length,d_call,v_call,clone_size,cdr3_nt,cdr3_aa
TRBJ2-6,17,-,TRBV5-5,-,TGTGCCAGCAGCTTGGTGGCAGCCGCTGGTGGGGCCAACGTCCTGACTTTC,CASSLVAAAGGANVLTF
TRBJ2-5,15,-,TRBV7-9,-,TGTGCCAGCAGCTTAGCTAGAGCATTACAAGAGACCCAGTACTTC,CASSLARALQETQYF
TRBJ2-3,15,TRBD1,TRBV5-6,-,TGTGCCAGCAGCACTAGACAGGGTGGTACGGATACGCAGTATTTT,CASSTRQGGTDTQYF
TRBJ2-7,14,-,TRBV3-1,-,TGTGCCAGCAGCCAAGACAGGACTACCTACGAGCAGTACTTC,CASSQDRTTYEQYF
TRBJ1-2,15,TRBD1,TRBV7-9,-,TGTGCCAGCAGCTTAGCGACAGGGGGCAGCTATGGCTACACCTTC,CASSLATGGSYGYTF
TRBJ2-3,15,TRBD2,TRBV12-3/TRBV12-4,-,TGTGCCAGCTATAGGAGGACTAGCGGAGCAGATACGCAGTATTTT,CASYRRTSGADTQYF
TRBJ2-7,14,-,TRBV5-1,few,TGCGCCAGCAGCTTCGGGCTAACTTACTACGAGCAGTACTTC,CASSFGLTYYEQYF
TRBJ2-1,15,TRBD2,TRBV7-9,-,TGTGCCAGCAGCGACACTAGCGGGAGTCTGGGTGAGCAGTTCTTC,CASSDTSGSLGEQFF
TRBJ2-5,11,-,TRBV12-3/TRBV12-4,few,TGTGCCAGCAGCCCCGACAGGACCCAGTACTTC,CASSPDRTQYF
TRBJ2-7,15,-,TRBV5-1,-,TGCGCCAGCAGCTTGACCGAGCGGGCGACCTACGAGCAGTACTTC,CASSLTERATYEQYF
TRBJ2-3,16,-,TRBV28,-,TGTGCCAGCAGCACCCCGGGACTCGTCCTCACAGATACGCAGTATTTT,CASSTPGLVLTDTQYF
TRBJ2-3,14,-,TRBV12-3/TRBV12-4,-,TGTGCCAGCAGTTTTCCCGGCAGGGGTGATACGCAGTATTTT,CASSFPGRGDTQYF
TRBJ1-2,12,-,TRBV27,-,TGTGCCAGCACTGGGGGGCAGGGAGGCTACACCTTC,CASTGGQGGYTF
TRBJ1-3,16,-,TRBV7-9,-,TGTGCCAGCAGCCCTTCCCTGGGGAGCACTGGAAACACCATATATTTT,CASSPSLGSTGNTIYF
TRBJ2-1,13,-,TRBV27,-,TGTGCCAGCAGGGCAGGCTCCTACAATGAGCAGTTCTTC,CASRAGSYNEQFF
TRBJ2-7,16,-,TRBV10-2,few,TGCGCCAGCAGTGAGTCCTGGAGGGCCCTCACCTACGAGCAGTACTTC,CASSESWRALTYEQYF
TRBJ1-4,15,TRBD1,TRBV12-3/TRBV12-4,few,TGTGCCAGCAGTTTAGGGGACAGGCAAAATGAAAAACTGTTTTTT,CASSLGDRQNEKLFF
TRBJ2-5,14,TRBD1,TRBV6-5,-,TGTGCCAGCAGGCACAGGGGGCGGTTGGAGACCCAGTACTTC,CASRHRGRLETQYF
TRBJ2-1,14,TRBD2,TRBV29-1,-,TGCAGCGGAGGGGAGACTAGCGGGAGATATGAGCAGTTCTTC,CSGGETSGRYEQFF
TRBJ1-1,14,-,TRBV5-1,few,TGCGCCAGCAGCAGGTCCGGGCCACTACTTGAAGCTTTCTTT,CASSRSGPLLEAFF
TRBJ2-5,12,-,TRBV5-1,many,TGTGCCAGCAGTTTAGTCCGAGAGACCCAGTACTTC,CASSLVRETQYF
TRBJ1-1,13,TRBD1,TRBV12-3/TRBV12-4,few,TGTGCCAGCGCCCCGGGACAGACGACTGAAGCTTTCTTT,CASAPGQTTEAFF
TRBJ2-1,16,TRBD2,TRBV28,-,TGTGCCAGCAGTTCCAGACTAGCGGGAGTCGAAGTGGAGCAGTTCTTC,CASSSRLAGVEVEQFF
TRBJ2-3,14,TRBD2,TRBV10-1,few,TGCGCCAGCAGCACTAGCGGGAGTGTGAATACGCAGTATTTT,CASSTSGSVNTQYF
TRBJ2-4,16,-,TRBV15,-,TGTGCCACCAGCAGGGGCAGGGGTTTAGCCAAAAACAGTCAGTACTTC,CATSRGRGLAKNSQYF
TRBJ2-1,14,-,TRBV20-1,many,TGCAGTGCTAGGGGGGGTAGGTCCTACAATGAGCAGTTCTTC,CSARGGRSYNEQFF
TRBJ1-1,16,-,TRBV20-1,few,TGCAGTCTCCCAGTGGGGGGCCTCTCGATGAACACTGAAGCTTTCTTT,CSLPVGGLSMNTEAFF
TRBJ2-2,17,TRBD2,TRBV12-3/TRBV12-4,few,TGTGCCAGCAGTCCTCCGGGACTAGCGTCGAACACCGGGGAGCTGTTTTTT,CASSPPGLASNTGELFF
TRBJ2-5,13,TRBD2,TRBV7-9,few,TGTGCCAGCAGCGGAGGCGGGAGGGAGACCCAGTACTTC,CASSGGGRETQYF
TRBJ2-7,17,TRBD1,TRBV28,-,TGTGCCAGCAGTTTTGGCCACCACGGACAGGCCTCCTACGAGCAGTACTTC,CASSFGHHGQASYEQYF
TRBJ2-1,18,TRBD2,TRBV18,once,TGTGCCAGCTCACCAGCCCTAGCGGGAGCAGGCTCCTACAATGAGCAGTTCTTC,CASSPALAGAGSYNEQFF
TRBJ2-1,14,-,TRBV5-6,-,TGTGCCAGCAGCTTGGGTCTACAGTTCAATGAGCAGTTCTTC,CASSLGLQFNEQFF
TRBJ2-5,14,-,TRBV29-1,few,TGCAGCGTTGAAGATACCGGCAGTCAAGAGACCCAGTACTTC,CSVEDTGSQETQYF
TRBJ2-7,15,-,TRBV5-1,few,TGCGCCAGCAGCTTATTACCGGGACTTGTATACGAGCAGTACTTC,CASSLLPGLVYEQYF
TRBJ2-7,14,TRBD1,TRBV5-1,-,TGCGCCAGCAGCTCGACAGGGGCCTCCTACGAGCAGTACTTC,CASSSTGASYEQYF
TRBJ2-2,16,-,TRBV6-7,-,TGTGCCAGCAGTTACTGGGCGGGAAGACCCACCGGGGAGCTGTTTTTT,CASSYWAGRPTGELFF